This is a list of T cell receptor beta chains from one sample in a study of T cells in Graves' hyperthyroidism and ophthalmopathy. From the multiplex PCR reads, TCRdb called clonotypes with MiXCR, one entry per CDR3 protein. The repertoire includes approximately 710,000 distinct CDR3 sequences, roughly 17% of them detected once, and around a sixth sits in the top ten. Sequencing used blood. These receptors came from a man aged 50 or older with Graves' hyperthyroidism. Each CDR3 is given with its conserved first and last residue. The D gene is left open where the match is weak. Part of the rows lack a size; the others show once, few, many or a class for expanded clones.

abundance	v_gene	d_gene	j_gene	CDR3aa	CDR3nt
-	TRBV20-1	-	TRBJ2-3	CSVEAGRGYTQYF	TGCAGCGTTGAAGCGGGTCGGGGGTATACGCAGTATTTT
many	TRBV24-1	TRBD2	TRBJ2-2	CATSDPGGSMTGELFF	TGTGCCACCAGTGATCCGGGCGGGAGTATGACCGGGGAGCTGTTTTTT
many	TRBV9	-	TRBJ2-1	CASSVGGEPYNEQFF	TGTGCCAGCAGCGTAGGTGGCGAGCCCTACAATGAGCAGTTCTTC
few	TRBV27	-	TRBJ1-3	CASSSFRTESSGNTIYF	TGTGCCAGCAGCTCTTTCCGGACAGAAAGCTCTGGAAACACCATATATTTT
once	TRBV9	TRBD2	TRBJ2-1	CASSSGLAVSYNEQFF	TGTGCCAGCAGCTCGGGACTAGCCGTCTCCTACAATGAGCAGTTCTTC
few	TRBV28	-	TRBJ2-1	CASSLTAGYRRGEQFF	TGTGCCAGCAGTTTGACGGCGGGATACCGTCGGGGTGAGCAGTTCTTC
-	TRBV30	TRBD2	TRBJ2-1	CAWIRTSGAYSEQFF	TGTGCCTGGATCAGGACTAGCGGGGCCTACAGTGAGCAGTTCTTC
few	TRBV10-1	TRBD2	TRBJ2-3	CASSHRTSGSTDTQYF	TGCGCCAGCAGCCATCGGACTAGCGGGAGCACAGATACGCAGTATTTT
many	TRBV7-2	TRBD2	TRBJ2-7	CASSFTSGGEQYF	TGTGCCAGCAGCTTTACTAGCGGGGGTGAGCAGTACTTC
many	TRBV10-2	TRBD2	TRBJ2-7	CASRTLAGGVYEQYF	TGCGCCAGCAGAACTCTAGCGGGAGGAGTCTACGAGCAGTACTTC
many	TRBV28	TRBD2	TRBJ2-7	CASSLSGTSGSYEQYF	TGTGCCAGCAGTTTATCCGGGACTAGCGGGAGCTACGAGCAGTACTTC
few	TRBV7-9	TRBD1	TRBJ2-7	CASSADRGAGYEQYF	TGTGCCAGCAGCGCCGACAGGGGAGCAGGTTACGAGCAGTACTTC
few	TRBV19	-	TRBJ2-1	CASSTDSRLYNEQFF	TGTGCCAGTAGCACGGACTCCCGCCTTTACAATGAGCAGTTCTTC
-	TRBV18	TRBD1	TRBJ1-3	CASSRDSLGNTIYF	TGTGCCAGCTCACGGGACAGCCTTGGAAACACCATATATTTT
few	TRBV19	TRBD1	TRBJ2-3	CASSGRPGQGGTDTQYF	TGTGCCAGTAGTGGACGTCCGGGACAGGGGGGCACAGATACGCAGTATTTT
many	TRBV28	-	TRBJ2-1	CASTDTGSSYNEQFF	TGTGCCAGCACGGACACAGGGAGCTCCTACAATGAGCAGTTCTTC
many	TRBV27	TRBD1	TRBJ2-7	CASSPTPGQGTGKVAYEQYF	TGTGCCAGCAGCCCCACCCCGGGACAGGGGACGGGCAAAGTGGCCTACGAGCAGTACTTC
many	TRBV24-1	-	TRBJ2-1	CATSVVSLFLNEQFF	TGTGCCACCAGTGTGGTTAGTTTATTTCTCAATGAGCAGTTCTTC
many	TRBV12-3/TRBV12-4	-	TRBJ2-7	CASSLVTGPSYEQYF	TGTGCCAGCAGTTTAGTTACGGGACCGTCCTACGAGCAGTACTTC
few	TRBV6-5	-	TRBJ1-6	CASSLKGHSYNSPLHF	TGTGCCAGCAGTTTAAAGGGACACAGCTATAATTCACCCCTCCACTTT
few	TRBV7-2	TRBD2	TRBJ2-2	CASSIGTSGHTGELFF	TGTGCCAGCAGCATCGGGACTAGCGGACACACCGGGGAGCTGTTTTTT
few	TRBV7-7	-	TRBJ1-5	CASSLAEGEPQHF	TGTGCTAGCAGCTTAGCGGAGGGGGAGCCCCAGCATTTT
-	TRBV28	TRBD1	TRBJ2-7	CASSFQTGGAYEQYF	TGTGCCAGCAGTTTCCAGACAGGGGGCGCATACGAGCAGTACTTC
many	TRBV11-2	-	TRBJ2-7	CASSLVTHEQYF	TGTGCCAGCAGCTTAGTCACACACGAGCAGTACTTC
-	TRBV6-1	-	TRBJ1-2	CASRKGAERNYGYTF	TGTGCCAGTAGAAAAGGGGCAGAAAGAAACTATGGCTACACCTTC